The rows below give T cell receptor beta chains drawn from one sample of a study of shared clonotypes between healthy human individuals. Assay: immunoSEQ multiplex PCR; the TCRdb copy retains only in-frame clones and omits some. The sample contains under 2,500,000 clones, approximately 95% of which appear only once. Specimen: naive CD4+ T cells sorted from blood. These TCRs come from a young man in good health. CDR3s include the opening cysteine and the closing phenylalanine or tryptophan. D genes are given only for firm matches. Size is omitted from some rows. Given values are once, few, many or a class for expanded clones.

clone_size j_call d_call v_call cdr3_nt cdr3_aa
few TRBJ2-5 TRBD2 TRBV19 TGTGCCAGTACCGAGCGGGAAGGCGAGACCCAGTACTTC CASTEREGETQYF
NA TRBJ1-1 TRBD1 TRBV2 TGTGCCAGCAGTCCCGGACAGGTGATGAACACTGAAGCTTTCTTT CASSPGQVMNTEAFF
once TRBJ2-7 TRBD1 TRBV2 TGTGCCAGCAGTGGACAGGGTTGGAGCGAGCAGTACTTC CASSGQGWSEQYF
NA TRBJ2-2 NA TRBV4-2 TGTGCCAGCAACCACGAGAACACCGGGGAGCTGTTTTTT CASNHENTGELFF
NA TRBJ2-2 NA TRBV5-6 TGTGCCAGCAGCCGGCGACGTGGGGGGCGAGGAACCGGGGAGCTGTTTTTT CASSRRRGGRGTGELFF
NA TRBJ2-7 NA TRBV5-6 TGTGCCAGCAGCTTGGTTTACTCGGAACCCTCCTACGAGCAGTACTTC CASSLVYSEPSYEQYF
NA TRBJ1-5 NA TRBV4-1 TGCGCCAGCAGCCAAGGGACCGGTAATCAGCCCCAGCATTTT CASSQGTGNQPQHF
NA TRBJ2-7 TRBD2 TRBV5-4 TGTGCCAGCAGCTGGACTAGCGGATCTATACGAGCGGAGTACTTC CASSWTSGSIRAEYF
once TRBJ1-2 TRBD1 TRBV7-9 TGTGCCAGCAGCCCGCCGGACAGGGGAGTTGATGGCTACACCTTC CASSPPDRGVDGYTF
NA TRBJ1-5 TRBD1 TRBV18 TGTGCCAGCTCACCACCAGGGCAGGGGGCGAGGAAGCCCCAGCATTTT CASSPPGQGARKPQHF
NA TRBJ2-1 NA TRBV19 TGTGCCAGTAGTATAGGGGGCGGGTCAACCTACAATGAGCAGTTCTTC CASSIGGGSTYNEQFF
once TRBJ2-5 TRBD1 TRBV6-1 TGTGCCGGAAGGACAGGGTGGTCCCAAGAGACCCAGTACTTC CAGRTGWSQETQYF
NA TRBJ1-1 NA TRBV19 TGTGCCAGTAGTATCTTGACGTCGGGCAACACTGAAGCTTTCTTT CASSILTSGNTEAFF
NA TRBJ2-1 NA TRBV5-8 TGTGCCAGCAGCTTGGTTCCGGACAGCCTTTTCTACAATGAGCAGTTCTTC CASSLVPDSLFYNEQFF
once TRBJ2-3 NA TRBV6-5 TGTGCCAGCTTACGGGGAAAGGGGGATACGCAGTATTTT CASLRGKGDTQYF
NA TRBJ2-1 NA TRBV25-1 TGTGCCAGCAATAGATACAATGAGCAGTTCTTC CASNRYNEQFF
NA TRBJ2-4 TRBD2 TRBV19 TGTGCCAGTAGTATGTTTACTAGCGGGAGTTACATTCAGTACTTC CASSMFTSGSYIQYF
NA TRBJ2-3 NA TRBV4-1 TGCGCCAGCAGCCAAGATTGGGCACGGACAGATACGCAGTATTTT CASSQDWARTDTQYF
NA TRBJ1-2 TRBD1 TRBV2 TGTGCCAGCAGTGGGACAGGCCTCGACGACTATGGCTACACCTTC CASSGTGLDDYGYTF
NA TRBJ1-3 NA TRBV19 TGTGCCAGTAGTGTCGGGAACTCTGGAAACACCATATATTTT CASSVGNSGNTIYF
once TRBJ2-1 TRBD1 TRBV6-6 TGTGCCAGCAGTCCGGGACAGGGGTCCTACAATGAGCAGTTCTTC CASSPGQGSYNEQFF
NA TRBJ2-7 TRBD1 TRBV7-9 TGTGCCAGCAGCGTCACAACCGGGACAGGGTTGTACGAGCAGTACTTC CASSVTTGTGLYEQYF
NA TRBJ1-3 NA TRBV10-3 TGTGCCATCAGGACAGAACTCTCTGGAAACACCATATATTTT CAIRTELSGNTIYF
NA TRBJ1-2 NA TRBV5-1 TGCGCCAGCAGCACGTCAGGGGATTATGGCTACACCTTC CASSTSGDYGYTF
NA TRBJ1-1 NA TRBV19 TGTGCCAGTAGTTTTCAGACAGACCTCAACACTGAAGCTTTCTTT CASSFQTDLNTEAFF
NA TRBJ2-5 TRBD1 TRBV18 TGTGCCAGCTCACCACCGACAGGGTCCCAAGAGACCCAGTACTTC CASSPPTGSQETQYF
once TRBJ1-5 TRBD1 TRBV9 TGTGCCAGCAGCGTAGGAGGTCAGGGGGGCAATCAGCCCCAGCATTTT CASSVGGQGGNQPQHF
NA TRBJ1-5 NA TRBV2 TGTGCCAGCAGTGAAATACACCTTCAGCCCCAGCATTTT CASSEIHLQPQHF
NA TRBJ1-1 TRBD1 TRBV7-9 TGTGCCAGCAGCTTAGTGCAGGGGGTGAACACTGAAGCTTTCTTT CASSLVQGVNTEAFF
NA TRBJ1-4 TRBD1 TRBV7-9 TGTGCCAGCAGCTTCCAGGGGGCGAATGAAAAACTGTTTTTT CASSFQGANEKLFF
NA TRBJ1-1 NA TRBV7-2 TGTGCCAGCAGCCCCGGGGCCGCCGGGACCTACACTGAAGCTTTCTTT CASSPGAAGTYTEAFF
NA TRBJ1-2 NA TRBV4-1 TGCGCCAGCAGCCAAGGGGAAGAGGGCGTTGGAACCTTC CASSQGEEGVGTF
NA TRBJ2-5 NA TRBV4-2 TGTGCCAGCAGCCCATCAGGTCAGGGTGAGACCCAGTACTTC CASSPSGQGETQYF
once TRBJ1-1 TRBD1 TRBV6-1 TGTGCCAGCACTCCGGACAGGGCCATGAACACTGAAGCTTTCTTT CASTPDRAMNTEAFF
NA TRBJ1-5 NA TRBV28 TGTGCCAGCAGTCTGCCCTCTCCTCAGCCCCAGCATTTT CASSLPSPQPQHF